The sample holds a few counts of the clone carrying this T cell receptor beta chain. This specimen belongs to a study of response to subunit inactivated influenza vaccine. One entry per CDR3 protein, called by TCRdb with MiXCR from the RT-PCR reads. The data show about 650,000 distinct CDR3 sequences, around 13% seen once. The starting material was PBMCs from blood, obtained roughly 15 days before vaccination. This clonotype was sampled from a man aged 50-60 years who received an inactivated influenza vaccine.

The DNA of the CDR3 is TGCAGCGCCCTGGGGCATCAGAACATTCAGTACTTC. Encoded protein: CSALGHQNIQYF. The J gene is TRBJ2-4, the V gene TRBV29-1; tentatively, D is TRBD1 (5 bases). Germline-derived CDR1 and CDR2 are SQVTM and ANQGSEA. The CDR3 has 12 amino acids. Trimming stripped 7 bases from V and 7 bases from J, with 14 bases between.